Below are 26 T cell receptor beta chains sequenced from a single sample in a study of blood T cell repertoires in COVID-19. Data came from immunoSEQ multiplex PCR; TCRdb stores just in-frame clones and leaves some out. The sample has some 200,000 clones, around four fifths seen once. Sequencing used peripheral blood. The receptors come from a woman aged 55-70 years who had recovered from COVID-19.

V and J are TRBV15 and TRBJ1-5, with 8 nucleotides matching TRBD1. The CDR3 extends over 15 amino acids. After removal of 0 bases from V and 5 bases from J, the junction contained 3 bases not matched to a gene. The germline V gene has CDR1 LNHNV and CDR2 YYDKDF (reference sequence). The CDR3 protein is CATSREQGAYQPQHF. In nucleotides, the CDR3 is TGTGCCACCAGCAGAGAGCAGGGGGCCTATCAGCCCCAGCATTTT.

This rearrangement joins TRBV7-2 to TRBJ2-3; tentatively, D is TRBD1 (6 bases). The germline V gene encodes CDR1 SGHTA and CDR2 FQGNSA. The CDR3 length is 14 residues. Trimming took 2 bases from V and 2 from J, leaving 8 bases between them. The CDR3 coding sequence is TGTGCCAGCAGCTTAAGGGGGATCACAGATACGCAGTATTTT. Amino acids: CASSLRGITDTQYF.

This rearrangement joins TRBV9 to TRBJ1-2, with TRBD1 as a possible D gene (5 bases). In germline, CDR1 is SGDLS, CDR2 YYNGEE. Deletions cut 3 bases from V and 4 bases from J, with 19 bases between. The CDR3 length is 16 residues. Here the CDR3 reads CASSEGGTAAFYGYTF. The CDR3 DNA is TGTGCCAGCAGCGAGGGAGGGACGGCCGCTTTCTATGGCTACACCTTC.

This chain uses TRBV5-1 with TRBJ1-4; no definite D call. The CDR3 runs 14 residues. The germline V and J ends were trimmed by 5 bases and 12 bases, with 20 bases remaining between them. CDR1 SGHRS and CDR2 YFSETQ come from the germline V gene. The CDR3 loop is CASSLSGMSAELFF. The CDR3 DNA reads as TGCGCCAGCAGTCTGAGCGGGATGTCAGCGGAACTGTTTTTT.

The rearrangement uses TRBV5-1 and TRBJ2-3; TRBD2 might be the D (5 bases). The V gene lost 0 bases and the J gene lost 1 base, with 15 bases spanning the gap. Germline values: CDR1 SGHRS, CDR2 YFSETQ. The CDR3 extends over 17 amino acids. CDR3 nucleotides: TGCGCCAGCAGCTTGGGGGGATCCGGGGATGGCACAGATACGCAGTATTTT. It codes for CASSLGGSGDGTDTQYF.

This chain connects TRBV7-3 to TRBJ1-1; 7 bases fit TRBD1. J gave up 1 base and V 0 bases, and 11 bases lay outside the gene matches. Germline V gives CDR1 SGHTA, CDR2 FQGTGA. This CDR3 has 18 residues. CDR3 sequence: CASSLTFSGRGTNTEAFF. The CDR3 DNA reads as TGTGCCAGCAGCTTAACTTTCTCGGGCAGGGGGACGAACACTGAAGCTTTCTTT. Together with reference TRBV7-3 and TRBJ1-1, the CDR3 gives the full variable domain: GAGVSQTPSNKVTEKGKYVELRCDPISGHTALYWYRQSLGQGPEFLIYFQGTGAADDSGLPNDRFFAVRPEGSVSTLKIQRTERGDSAVYLCASSLTFSGRGTNTEAFFGQGTRLTVV.

This clone came up once. The V and J genes are TRBV10-3 and TRBJ2-3; D may be TRBD1 (5 bases). V dropped 0 bases and J dropped 6 bases, with 7 bases sitting between them. Germline assignment: CDR1 ENHRY and CDR2 SYGVKD. CDR3 length: 13 amino acids. This chain's CDR3 is CAISESAGDTQYF. The CDR3 DNA reads as TGTGCCATCAGTGAGTCGGCAGGGGATACGCAGTATTTT.

The chain recombines TRBV5-1 with TRBJ1-2, with D possibly TRBD1 on 6 matching bases. V gave up 5 bases and J gave up 0 bases, with 11 bases separating them. Germline V gene data show CDR1 as SGHRS and CDR2 as YFSETQ. The CDR3 is 14 residues long. The CDR3 here is CASSPGDTNYGYTF. The DNA of the CDR3 is TGCGCCAGCAGTCCCGGGGACACTAACTATGGCTACACCTTC.

This chain connects TRBV28 to TRBJ1-2; 7 nucleotides agree with TRBD1. The V gene's germline CDR1 is MDHEN and CDR2 SYDVKM. The CDR3 is 13 amino acids. V lost 2 bases and J lost 9; bases outside the gene matches: 6. The CDR3 reads CASSLVGGYSYTF. For the CDR3, the DNA is TGTGCCAGCAGTTTAGTAGGGGGCTACAGCTACACCTTC.

V and J are TRBV12-5 and TRBJ2-6, with no clear D. Germline V lookup: CDR1 LGHNT, CDR2 FRNRAP. Trimming removed 6 bases at V and 1 base at J, with 7 bases between. The CDR3 consists of 14 residues. The CDR3 region has the DNA TGTGCTAGTGGCCCTTATTCTGGGGCCAACGTCCTGACTTTC. Its protein product is CASGPYSGANVLTF. Looking up the rest from reference TRBV12-5 and TRBJ2-6 gives the full variable domain: DARVTQTPRHKVTEMGQEVTMRCQPILGHNTVFWYRQTMMQGLELLAYFRNRAPLDDSGMPKDRFSAEMPDATLATLKIQPSEPRDSAVYFCASGPYSGANVLTFGAGSRLTVL.

V gene TRBV27 combines with J gene TRBJ2-2, with D unresolved. From germline, CDR1 is MNHEY and CDR2 SMNVEV (reference sequence). The V end was cut by 6 bases, the J end by 2 bases, with 7 bases between. The CDR3 contains 13 residues. Here the CDR3 DNA reads TGTGCCAGCAGCCCATTTAACACCGGGGAGCTGTTTTTT. It codes for CASSPFNTGELFF.

The V call is TRBV6-1, the J call TRBJ1-4, with a possible D match to TRBD1 (5 bases). The CDR3 spans 17 residues. Germline CDR1 reads MNHNS; CDR2 reads SASEGT. V was clipped by 2 bases and J by 12 bases, with 25 bases between them. In nucleotides, the CDR3 is TGTGCCAGCAGTGAAACGGAGGGGTCTTGGGGTTATTCGGAACTGTTTTTT. Protein: CASSETEGSWGYSELFF.

V and J are TRBV11-3 and TRBJ2-3; D uncertain. Germline values: CDR1 SGHNT, CDR2 YENEEA. The ends were cut back, 4 bases at V and 6 bases at J, with 11 bases in the middle. There are 13 residues in the CDR3. The CDR3 is CASSSHFGDTQYF. CDR3 DNA: TGTGCCAGCAGCTCCCATTTTGGCGATACGCAGTATTTT.

The gene calls are TRBV5-4 and TRBJ2-7; 7 nucleotides agree with TRBD1. The CDR3 is 15 residues long. J lost 1 base, V lost 4 bases, and 8 bases had no gene match. Germline CDR1 is SGHNT and CDR2 is YYREEE (reference sequence). CDR3 residues: CASSQDPGQSYEQYF. The CDR3 bases are TGTGCCAGCAGCCAAGACCCGGGACAGTCCTACGAGCAGTACTTC.

The chain uses TRBV2 and TRBJ1-4; D is perhaps TRBD1 (5 bases). Germline CDR1 is SNHLY and CDR2 is FYNNEI. V was pared by 6 bases and J by 1 base, with 15 bases between. This CDR3 has 16 amino acids. The CDR3 region is CASRKDWGVTNEKLFF. Written as DNA, the CDR3 is TGTGCCAGCAGGAAAGATTGGGGGGTAACTAATGAAAAACTGTTTTTT.

The chain couples TRBV5-5 to TRBJ2-4; D possibly corresponds to TRBD1 (5 bases). V lost 0 bases to trimming and J lost 9 bases, with 7 bases between them. There are 12 residues in the CDR3. The V gene's germline CDR1 is SGHKS and CDR2 YYEKEE (reference sequence). The CDR3 is CASSLGQGIQYF. Written as DNA, the CDR3 is TGTGCCAGCAGCTTGGGGCAGGGCATTCAGTACTTC.

The chain couples TRBV27 to TRBJ2-7, with TRBD1 as a possible D gene (6 bases). From germline, CDR1 is MNHEY and CDR2 SMNVEV (reference sequence). There are 14 residues in the CDR3. V was pared by 7 bases and J by 5 bases, with 18 bases between. CDR3 region: CASTSRGGWDEQYF. The DNA of the CDR3 is TGTGCCAGCACCTCCCGTGGGGGCTGGGACGAGCAGTACTTC.

The chain recombines TRBV29-1 with TRBJ1-1; 9 positions match TRBD1. The CDR3 has 14 amino acids. Unmatched junction bases numbered 8, after V lost 4 bases and J lost 5 bases. The germline V gene encodes CDR1 SQVTM and CDR2 ANQGSEA. DNA for the CDR3: TGCAGCGTTGTAGCCGGGACAGGGTGGACTGAAGCTTTCTTT. Encoded protein: CSVVAGTGWTEAFF.

This clone was recorded at least ten times. V is TRBV7-2 and J is TRBJ1-3, with 7 bases fitting TRBD1. V shed 5 bases, J shed 4 bases, and the junction held 8 bases outside the gene matches. CDR3 size: 15 residues. Germline V gene sequence: CDR1 SGHTA, CDR2 FQGNSA. CDR3 residues: CASSVRGFLGNTIYF. CDR3 sequence (DNA): TGTGCCAGCAGCGTCAGGGGGTTCCTGGGAAACACCATATATTTT.

The chain joins TRBV18 to TRBJ2-5, with 8 bases lining up with TRBD2. CDR3 length equals 17 residues. Unmatched junction bases numbered 15, after V lost 3 bases and J lost 6 bases. Germline CDR1 reads KGHSH; CDR2 reads LQKENI. The CDR3 coding sequence is TGTGCCAGCTCACCGGGACTAGACAGCCCGAGGTGGAAGACCCAGTACTTC. Translated, it gives CASSPGLDSPRWKTQYF.

The V call is TRBV20-1, the J call TRBJ2-3, with D perhaps TRBD1 (6 bases). The CDR3 extends over 11 amino acids. Germline CDR1 reads DFQATT; CDR2 reads SNEGSKA (reference sequence). V lost 1 base and J lost 13, with 12 bases in between. The CDR3 is CSARVWGPEYF. Written as DNA, the CDR3 is TGCAGTGCTAGAGTTTGGGGGCCGGAGTATTTT.

This chain links TRBV6-2 or TRBV6-3 with TRBJ1-5; 10 bases align to TRBD1. After removal of 6 bases from V and 7 bases from J, the junction contained 9 bases not matched to a gene. Germline CDR1 MNHEY, CDR2 SVGEGT. The CDR3 extends over 15 amino acids. This CDR3 reads CASSPRQGARQPQHF. DNA for the CDR3: TGTGCCAGCAGCCCCAGACAGGGGGCGAGACAGCCCCAGCATTTT.

The V and J genes are TRBV4-2 and TRBJ2-7, with TRBD2 identical over 9 bases. The CDR3 extends over 15 amino acids. Germline V gives CDR1 LGHNA, CDR2 YNFKEQ. V was clipped by 3 bases and J by 5 bases; unmatched bases: 8. CDR3 coding DNA: TGTGCCAGCAGCCACTCTGGCGGGGGGGCCGACGAGCAGTACTTC. Protein product: CASSHSGGGADEQYF.

This chain connects TRBV5-4 to TRBJ2-7; 7 nucleotides agree with TRBD1. J was trimmed by 3 bases and V by 6 bases; bases with no gene match: 3. CDR1 and CDR2 from the germline V gene are SGHNT and YYREEE (reference sequence). The CDR3 totals 12 residues. The CDR3 region has the DNA TGTGCCAGCAACAGACAGGGCTACGAGCAGTACTTC. Residues: CASNRQGYEQYF.

V is TRBV7-6 and J is TRBJ1-2; 12 bases match TRBD1. CDR1 is SGHVS, CDR2 FNYEAQ, per germline. Germline trimming cut 4 bases from V and 7 bases from J; bases unmatched to any gene: 1. CDR3 length: 13 amino acids. The CDR3 bases are TGTGCCAGCAGCTCGGGACAGGGGGCTGGCTACACCTTC. This gives the protein CASSSGQGAGYTF.

The sample holds one count of this clone. The J gene is TRBJ1-4, the V gene TRBV5-4; 9 positions match TRBD1. The CDR3 is made up of 15 amino acids. CDR1 is SGHNT, CDR2 YYREEE, per germline (reference sequence). Germline trimming cut 2 bases from V and 7 bases from J; bases unmatched to any gene: 6. DNA of the CDR3: TGTGCCAGCAGCTTCATGGGACAGGGCGTTGAAAAACTGTTTTTT. It specifies CASSFMGQGVEKLFF.